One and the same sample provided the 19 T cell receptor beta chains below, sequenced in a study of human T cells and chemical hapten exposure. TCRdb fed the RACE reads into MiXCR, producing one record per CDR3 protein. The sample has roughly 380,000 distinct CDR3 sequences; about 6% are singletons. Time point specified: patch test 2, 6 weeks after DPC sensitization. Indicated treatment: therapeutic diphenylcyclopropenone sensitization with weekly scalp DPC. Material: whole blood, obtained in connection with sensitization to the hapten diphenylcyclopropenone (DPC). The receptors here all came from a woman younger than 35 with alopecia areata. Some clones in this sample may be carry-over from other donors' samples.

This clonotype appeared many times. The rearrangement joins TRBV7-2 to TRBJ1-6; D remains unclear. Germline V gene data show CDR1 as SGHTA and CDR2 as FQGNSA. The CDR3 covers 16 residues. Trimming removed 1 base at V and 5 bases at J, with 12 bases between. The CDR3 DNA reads TGTGCCAGCAGCTTAGACAGAACGGGTAATAATTCACCCCTCCACTTT. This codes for CASSLDRTGNNSPLHF.

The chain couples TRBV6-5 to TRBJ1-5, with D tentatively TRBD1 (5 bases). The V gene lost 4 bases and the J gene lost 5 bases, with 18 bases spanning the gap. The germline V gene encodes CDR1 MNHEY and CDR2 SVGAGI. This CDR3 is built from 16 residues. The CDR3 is CASSSTGRVGDQPQHF. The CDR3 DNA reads TGTGCCAGCAGTTCCACCGGCAGGGTAGGGGATCAGCCCCAGCATTTT.

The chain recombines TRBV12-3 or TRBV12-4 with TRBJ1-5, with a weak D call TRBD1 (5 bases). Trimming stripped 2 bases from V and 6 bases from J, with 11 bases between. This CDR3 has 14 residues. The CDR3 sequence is CASSLSRDSQPQHF. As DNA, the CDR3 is TGTGCCAGCAGTTTATCCAGGGATAGTCAGCCCCAGCATTTT.

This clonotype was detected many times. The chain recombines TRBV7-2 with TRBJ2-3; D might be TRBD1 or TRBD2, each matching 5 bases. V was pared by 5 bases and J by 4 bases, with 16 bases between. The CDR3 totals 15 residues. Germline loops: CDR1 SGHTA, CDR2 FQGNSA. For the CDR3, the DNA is TGTGCCAGCAGCCCAGGGTTCGGGGTAGCAGATACGCAGTATTTT. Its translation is CASSPGFGVADTQYF. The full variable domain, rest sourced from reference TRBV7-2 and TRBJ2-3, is GAGVSQSPSNKVTEKGKDVELRCDPISGHTALYWYRQSLGQGLEFLIYFQGNSAPDKSGLPSDRFSAERTGGSVSTLTIQRTQQEDSAVYLCASSPGFGVADTQYFGPGTRLTVL.

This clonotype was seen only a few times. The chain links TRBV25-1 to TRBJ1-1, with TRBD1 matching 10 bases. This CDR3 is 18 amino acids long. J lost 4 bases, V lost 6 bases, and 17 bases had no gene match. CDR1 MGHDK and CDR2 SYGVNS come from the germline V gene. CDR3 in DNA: TGTGCCAGCAGGAGGGGACAGGGGATGAGGGGAAGAGGCACTGAAGCTTTCTTT. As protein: CASRRGQGMRGRGTEAFF.

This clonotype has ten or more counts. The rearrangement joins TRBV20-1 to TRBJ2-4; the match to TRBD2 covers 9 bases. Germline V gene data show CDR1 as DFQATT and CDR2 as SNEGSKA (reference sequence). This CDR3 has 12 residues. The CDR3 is CSYYSGGGIQYF. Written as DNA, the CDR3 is TGCAGCTACTATAGCGGGGGAGGCATTCAGTACTTC.

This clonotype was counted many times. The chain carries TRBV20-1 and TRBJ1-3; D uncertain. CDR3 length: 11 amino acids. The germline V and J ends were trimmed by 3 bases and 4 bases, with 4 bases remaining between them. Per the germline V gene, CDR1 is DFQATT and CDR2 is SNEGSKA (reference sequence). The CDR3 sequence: CSARGGNTIYF. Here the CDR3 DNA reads TGCAGTGCTAGGGGAGGAAACACCATATATTTT.

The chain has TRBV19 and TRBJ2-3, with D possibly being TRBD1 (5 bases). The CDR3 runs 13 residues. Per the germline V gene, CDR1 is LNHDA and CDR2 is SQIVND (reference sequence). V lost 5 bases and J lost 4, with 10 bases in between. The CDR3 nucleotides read TGTGCCAGTAGTGGTGCCAGGGCAGATACGCAGTATTTT. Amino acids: CASSGARADTQYF.

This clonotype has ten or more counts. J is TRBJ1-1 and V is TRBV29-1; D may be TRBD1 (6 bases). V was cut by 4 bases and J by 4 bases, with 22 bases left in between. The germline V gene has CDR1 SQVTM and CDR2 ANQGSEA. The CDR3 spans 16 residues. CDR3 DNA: TGCAGCGTTGTAGGGGGAGGGGGGCGGAAAAGCACTGAAGCTTTCTTT. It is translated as CSVVGGGGRKSTEAFF.

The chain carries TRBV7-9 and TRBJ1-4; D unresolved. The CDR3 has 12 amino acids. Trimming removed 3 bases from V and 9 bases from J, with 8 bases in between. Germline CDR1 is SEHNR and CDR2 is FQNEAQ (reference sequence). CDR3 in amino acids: CASSFHGQKLFF. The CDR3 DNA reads TGTGCCAGCAGCTTCCACGGTCAAAAACTGTTTTTT.

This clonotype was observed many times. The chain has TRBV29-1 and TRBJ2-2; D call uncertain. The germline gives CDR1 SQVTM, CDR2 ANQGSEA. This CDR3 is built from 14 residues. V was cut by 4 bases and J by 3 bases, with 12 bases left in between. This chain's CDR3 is CSVAGDTYTGELFF. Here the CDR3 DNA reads TGCAGCGTTGCGGGCGACACTTACACCGGGGAGCTGTTTTTT.

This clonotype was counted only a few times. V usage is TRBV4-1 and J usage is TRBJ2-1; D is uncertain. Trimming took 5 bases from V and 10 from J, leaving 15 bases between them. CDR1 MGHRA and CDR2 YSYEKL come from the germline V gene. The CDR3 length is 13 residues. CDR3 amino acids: CASSSKPGGEQFF. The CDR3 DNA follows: TGCGCCAGCAGCTCCAAGCCCGGTGGGGAGCAGTTCTTC.

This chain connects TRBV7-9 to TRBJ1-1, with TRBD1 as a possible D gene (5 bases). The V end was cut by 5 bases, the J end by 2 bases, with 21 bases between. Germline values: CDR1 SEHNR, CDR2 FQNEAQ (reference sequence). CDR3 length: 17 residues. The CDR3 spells CASSPVSWGRLNTEAFF. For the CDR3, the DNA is TGTGCCAGCAGCCCCGTGTCTTGGGGCAGACTAAACACTGAAGCTTTCTTT.

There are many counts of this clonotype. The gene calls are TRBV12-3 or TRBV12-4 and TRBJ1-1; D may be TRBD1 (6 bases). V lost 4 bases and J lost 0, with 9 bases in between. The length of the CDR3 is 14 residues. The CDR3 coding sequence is TGTGCCAGCAGTTGGGGGGCAGTGAACACTGAAGCTTTCTTT. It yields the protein CASSWGAVNTEAFF.

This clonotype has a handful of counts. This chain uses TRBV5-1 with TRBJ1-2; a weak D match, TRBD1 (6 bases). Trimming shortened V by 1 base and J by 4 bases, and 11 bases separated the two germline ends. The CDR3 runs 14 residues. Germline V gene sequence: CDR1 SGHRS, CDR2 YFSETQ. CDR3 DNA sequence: TGCGCCAGCAGCTTGCCGGGACAACTCTATGGCTACACCTTC. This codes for CASSLPGQLYGYTF.

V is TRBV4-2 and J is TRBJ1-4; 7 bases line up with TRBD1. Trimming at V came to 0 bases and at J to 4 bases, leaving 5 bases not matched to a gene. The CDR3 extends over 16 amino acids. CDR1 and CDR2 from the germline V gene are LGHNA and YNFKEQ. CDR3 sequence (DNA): TGTGCCAGCAGCCAAGATTGGGGGACAGATAATGAAAAACTGTTTTTT. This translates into CASSQDWGTDNEKLFF.

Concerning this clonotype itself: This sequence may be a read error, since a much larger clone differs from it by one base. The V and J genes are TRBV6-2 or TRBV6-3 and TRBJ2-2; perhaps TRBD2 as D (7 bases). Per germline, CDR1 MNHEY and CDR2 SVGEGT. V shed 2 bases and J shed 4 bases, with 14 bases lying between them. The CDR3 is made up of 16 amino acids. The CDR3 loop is CASSYTGGGGTGELFF. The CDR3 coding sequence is TGTGCCAGCAGTTACACCGGGGGCGGGGGCACCGGGGAGCTGTTTTTT.

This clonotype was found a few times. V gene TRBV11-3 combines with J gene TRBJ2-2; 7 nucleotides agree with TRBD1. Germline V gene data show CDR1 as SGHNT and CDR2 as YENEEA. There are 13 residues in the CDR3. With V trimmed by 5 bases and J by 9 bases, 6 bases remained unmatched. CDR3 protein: CASSVEGGRELFF. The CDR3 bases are TGTGCCAGCAGCGTCGAAGGGGGCCGGGAGCTGTTTTTT.

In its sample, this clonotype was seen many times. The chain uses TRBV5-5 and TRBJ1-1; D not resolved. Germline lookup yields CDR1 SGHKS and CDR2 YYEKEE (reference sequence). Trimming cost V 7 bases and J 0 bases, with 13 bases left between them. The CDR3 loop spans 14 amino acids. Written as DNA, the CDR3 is TGTGCCAGCGTGAGGGCGGGTATGAACACTGAAGCTTTCTTT. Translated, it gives CASVRAGMNTEAFF.